This T cell receptor (beta chain) was captured in a study of cytomegalovirus exposure and HLA in healthy donors. General study results and limits: TCR beta chains numbering approximately 150 were designated cytomegalovirus-associated.

The CDR3 totals 17 residues. In germline, CDR1 is SGDLS, CDR2 YYNGEE. Losses at the gene ends were 3 bases for V and 3 bases for J; bases not matched to a gene: 6. Produced via immunoSEQ multiplex PCR; TCRdb's table is partial and in-frame only. The table has about 200,000 clones, around 84% seen once; the top ten hold 13%. Worth noting for this clone: The antigen is unknown.

The sequenced sample was PBMCs. This chain connects TRBV9 to TRBJ2-1; 13 bases match TRBD2. This sequence originates from a woman in her twenties or thirties in good health and CMV-seropositive. The CDR3 reads CASSAGGTSGIYNEQFF. The DNA of the CDR3 is TGTGCCAGCAGCGCCGGAGGGACTAGCGGGATCTACAATGAGCAGTTCTTC.